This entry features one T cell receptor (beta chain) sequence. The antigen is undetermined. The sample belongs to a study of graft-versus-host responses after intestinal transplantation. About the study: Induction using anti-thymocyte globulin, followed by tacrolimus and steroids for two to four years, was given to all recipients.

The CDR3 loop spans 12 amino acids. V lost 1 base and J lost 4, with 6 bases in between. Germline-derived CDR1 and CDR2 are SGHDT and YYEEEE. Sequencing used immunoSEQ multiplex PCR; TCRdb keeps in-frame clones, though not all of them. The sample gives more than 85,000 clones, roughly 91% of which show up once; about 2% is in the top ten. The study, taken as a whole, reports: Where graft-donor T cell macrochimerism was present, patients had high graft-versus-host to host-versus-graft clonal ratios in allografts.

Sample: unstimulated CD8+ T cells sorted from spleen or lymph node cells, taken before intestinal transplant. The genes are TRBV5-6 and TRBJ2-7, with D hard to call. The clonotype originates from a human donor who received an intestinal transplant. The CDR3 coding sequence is TGTGCCAGCAGCTTGCCGGGTTACGAGCAGTACTTC. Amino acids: CASSLPGYEQYF.